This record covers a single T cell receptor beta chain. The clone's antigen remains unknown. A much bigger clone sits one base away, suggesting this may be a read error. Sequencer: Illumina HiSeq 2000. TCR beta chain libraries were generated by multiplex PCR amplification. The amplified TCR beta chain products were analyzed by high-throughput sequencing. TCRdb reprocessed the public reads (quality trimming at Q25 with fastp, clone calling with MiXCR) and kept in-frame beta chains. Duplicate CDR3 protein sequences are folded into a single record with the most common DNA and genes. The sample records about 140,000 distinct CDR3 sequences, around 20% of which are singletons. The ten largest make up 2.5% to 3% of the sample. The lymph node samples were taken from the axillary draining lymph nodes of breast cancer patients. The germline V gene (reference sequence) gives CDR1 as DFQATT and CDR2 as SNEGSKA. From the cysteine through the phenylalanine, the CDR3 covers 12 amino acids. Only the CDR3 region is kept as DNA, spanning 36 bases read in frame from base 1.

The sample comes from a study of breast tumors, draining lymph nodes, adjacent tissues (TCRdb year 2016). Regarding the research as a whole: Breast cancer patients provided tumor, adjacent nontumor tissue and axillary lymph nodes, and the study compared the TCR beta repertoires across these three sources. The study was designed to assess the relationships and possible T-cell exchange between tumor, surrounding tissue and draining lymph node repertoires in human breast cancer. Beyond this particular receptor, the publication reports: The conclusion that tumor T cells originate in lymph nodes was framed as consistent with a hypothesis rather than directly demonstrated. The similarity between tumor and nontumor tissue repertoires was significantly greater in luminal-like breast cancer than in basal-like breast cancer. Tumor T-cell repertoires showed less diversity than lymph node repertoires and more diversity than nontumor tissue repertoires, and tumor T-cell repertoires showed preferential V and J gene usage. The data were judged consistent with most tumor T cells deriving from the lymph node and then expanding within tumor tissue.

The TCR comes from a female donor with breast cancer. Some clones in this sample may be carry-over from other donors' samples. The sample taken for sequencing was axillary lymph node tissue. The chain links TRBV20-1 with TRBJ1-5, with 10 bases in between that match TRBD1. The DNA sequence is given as TGCAGTGCTCGGACAGGGGGTCAGCCCCACCATTTT. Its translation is CSARTGGQPHHF.